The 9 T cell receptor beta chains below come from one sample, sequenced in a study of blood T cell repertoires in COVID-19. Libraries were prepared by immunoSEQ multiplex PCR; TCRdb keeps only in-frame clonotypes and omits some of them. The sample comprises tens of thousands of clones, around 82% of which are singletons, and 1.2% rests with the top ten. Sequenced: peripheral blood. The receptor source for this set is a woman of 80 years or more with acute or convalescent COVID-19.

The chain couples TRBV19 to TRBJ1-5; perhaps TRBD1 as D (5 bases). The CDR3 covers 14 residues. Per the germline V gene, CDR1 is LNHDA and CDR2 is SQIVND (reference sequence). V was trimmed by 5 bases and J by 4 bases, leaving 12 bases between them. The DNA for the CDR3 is TGTGCCAGTAGTTCCGGCCAGGGTAATCAGCCCCAGCATTTT. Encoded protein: CASSSGQGNQPQHF.

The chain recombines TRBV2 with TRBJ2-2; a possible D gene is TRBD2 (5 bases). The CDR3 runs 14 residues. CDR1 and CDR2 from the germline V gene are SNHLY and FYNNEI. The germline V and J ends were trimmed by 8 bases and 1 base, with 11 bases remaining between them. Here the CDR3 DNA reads TGTGCCAGCCAGCGGCTATTGAACACCGGGGAGCTGTTTTTT. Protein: CASQRLLNTGELFF.

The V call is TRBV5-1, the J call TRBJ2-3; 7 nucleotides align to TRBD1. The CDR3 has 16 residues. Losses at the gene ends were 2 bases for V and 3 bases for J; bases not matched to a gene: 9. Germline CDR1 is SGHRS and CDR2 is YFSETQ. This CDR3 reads CASSFDRVKQTDTQYF. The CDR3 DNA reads TGCGCCAGCAGCTTTGACAGGGTGAAGCAGACAGATACGCAGTATTTT.

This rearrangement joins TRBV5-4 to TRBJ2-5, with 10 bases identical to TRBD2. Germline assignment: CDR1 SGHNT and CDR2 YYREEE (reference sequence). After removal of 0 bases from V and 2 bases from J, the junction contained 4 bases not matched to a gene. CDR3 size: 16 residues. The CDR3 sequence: CASSLDGSGGQETQYF. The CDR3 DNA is TGTGCCAGCAGCTTGGATGGTAGCGGGGGGCAAGAGACCCAGTACTTC. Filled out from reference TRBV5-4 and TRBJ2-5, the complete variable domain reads ETGVTQSPTHLIKTRGQQVTLRCSSQSGHNTVSWYQQALGQGPQFIFQYYREEENGRGNFPPRFSGLQFPNYSSELNVNALELDDSALYLCASSLDGSGGQETQYFGPGTRLLVL.

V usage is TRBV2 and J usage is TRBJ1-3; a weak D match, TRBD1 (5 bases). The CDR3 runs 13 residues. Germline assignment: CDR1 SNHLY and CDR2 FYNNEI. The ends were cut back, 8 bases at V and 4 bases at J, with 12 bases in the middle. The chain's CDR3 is CASVDRRGNTIYF. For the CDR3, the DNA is TGTGCCAGCGTCGACAGAAGAGGAAACACCATATATTTT. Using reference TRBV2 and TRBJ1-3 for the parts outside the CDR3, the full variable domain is EPEVTQTPSHQVTQMGQEVILRCVPISNHLYFYWYRQILGQKVEFLVSFYNNEISEKSEIFDDQFSVERPDGSNFTLKIRSTKLEDSAMYFCASVDRRGNTIYFGEGSWLTVV.

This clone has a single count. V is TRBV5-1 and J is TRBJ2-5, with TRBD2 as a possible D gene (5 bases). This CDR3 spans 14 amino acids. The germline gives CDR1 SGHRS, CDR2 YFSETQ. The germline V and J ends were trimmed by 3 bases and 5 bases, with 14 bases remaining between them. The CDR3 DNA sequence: TGCGCCAGCAGCTCCACGGACTCGAGGGAGACCCAGTACTTC. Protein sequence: CASSSTDSRETQYF.

CDR3 protein: CVFSNEQFF. CDR3 DNA sequence: TGTGTATTCTCCAATGAGCAGTTCTTC. The V and J genes are TRBV7-9 and TRBJ2-1; D not resolved. Germline-derived CDR1 and CDR2 are SEHNR and FQNEAQ (reference sequence). The CDR3 consists of 9 residues. Together with reference TRBV7-9 and TRBJ2-1, the CDR3 gives the full variable domain: DTGVSQNPRHKITKRGQNVTFRCDPISEHNRLYWYRQTLGQGPEFLTYFQNEAQLEKSRLLSDRFSAERPKGSFSTLEIQRTEQGDSAMYLCVFSNEQFFGPGTRLTVL.

The CDR3 sequence is CASSLQSGSGANVLTF. DNA of the CDR3: TGTGCCAGCAGCCTCCAATCAGGCTCTGGGGCCAACGTCCTGACTTTC. The V gene is TRBV11-2, the J gene TRBJ2-6; the D is unclear. Looked up from germline, CDR1 is SGHAT and CDR2 is FQNNGV. V was pared by 5 bases and J by 0 bases, with 11 bases between. The CDR3 runs 16 residues.

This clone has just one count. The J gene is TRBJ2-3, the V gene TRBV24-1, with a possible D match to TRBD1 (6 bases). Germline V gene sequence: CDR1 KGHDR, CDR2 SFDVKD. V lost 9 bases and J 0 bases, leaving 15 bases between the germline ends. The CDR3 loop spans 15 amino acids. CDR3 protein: CATADSTVSTDTQYF. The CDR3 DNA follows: TGTGCCACCGCGGACAGTACGGTTAGCACAGATACGCAGTATTTT.